This T cell receptor (beta chain) was observed in a study of T cells in Graves' hyperthyroidism and ophthalmopathy. Overall study results and limits: Ophthalmopathy got predicted by the model a median around 6.6 months before its onset. Most clonotypes expanded in the thyroid (above 0.001) were also present in blood.

Trimming took off 3 bases at V and 1 base at J, with 9 bases between the two ends. Germline CDR1 SQVTM, CDR2 ANQGSEA. This CDR3 has 13 residues. The table lists this clonotype with many counts. Antigen specificity is unknown. Amplified TCR beta CDR3 regions derived from RNA transcripts. The HTBI primer set served for first-round RT-PCR of the TCR CDR3. TCRdb reprocessed the multiplex PCR reads with MiXCR, giving one entry per CDR3 protein. This sample has about 700,000 distinct CDR3 sequences; 40% to 55% occur once, and the top ten carry 6.5% to 9%. V gene TRBV29-1 combines with J gene TRBJ1-1, with D perhaps matching TRBD1 (6 bases). This receptor was obtained from an adult man with Graves' disease, either hyperthyroidism or ophthalmopathy (not recorded which). Sequenced: peripheral blood or thyroid tissue (not recorded which). In nucleotides, the CDR3 is TGCAGCGTTGATGGGACAAAGAACACTGAAGCTTTCTTT. Translating it yields CSVDGTKNTEAFF.